This T cell receptor (beta chain) came from a study of blood T cell repertoires in COVID-19 (TCRdb year 2020). In terms of the full investigation: Samples from collaborators originated in the United States, Italy and Spain and spanned both the acute and convalescent phases of COVID-19. The prospective study material was composed of cDNA or gDNA derived from T cells, B-cell-depleted T cells, or PBMCs. The dataset comprised deeply sampled blood TCRbeta repertoires from subjects exposed to, actively infected with, or recovered from COVID-19. The repertoires were made available in a free public database intended to serve as a resource for research on the immune response to SARS-CoV-2. The samples were drawn from two sources: the first 160 participants of the ongoing ImmuneRACE study, and over 1,000 subjects contributed by 6 global collaborators. The sample metadata nearly always contained a de-identified subject ID, COVID-19 status, age in years and sex. Where available, HLA class I and class II types were obtained from metadata supplied by the sample provider rather than from assay-based typing.

Turning to this clone: Its antigen remains undetermined. Per-base quality was not reported, and no clone a single base away is much larger than it.

Collaborating institutions collected whole blood in K2EDTA tubes following their own protocols. Collaborator samples were shipped for TCRbeta analysis as frozen whole blood, isolated PBMCs, or DNA extracted from either sample type. Clipping removes 3 bases from V and 6 bases from J, with 5 as the unmatched junction base count. CDR1 LGHDT and CDR2 YNNKEL are derived from the germline V gene (reference sequence). Including the terminal cysteine and phenylalanine, the CDR3 comprises 15 residues. Kept here is only the CDR3 DNA, which spans 45 bases and is read in frame from base 1. TCRbeta CDR3 regions were amplified from genomic DNA by means of the immunoSEQ Assay, a bias-controlled multiplex PCR. As for how the authors treated the data: Within the assay, amplification of reference gene primers was used to estimate how many nucleated cells each sample contained. Sequence reads were collapsed and filtered to measure the absolute abundance of every unique TCRbeta CDR3 rearrangement. For each sample, productive Simpson clonality was calculated by taking the square root of Simpson's diversity index across productive rearrangements. This immuneACCESS table, as held by TCRdb, lists in-frame sequences with V and J called but not all clones. Of the missing ones, under half trace to an unresolved V gene in checked studies; the others have no known cause. D and trimming were read from the DNA, whereas the V and J calls and clone size are those reported in that table. The sample yields 100,000 or so clones; 90% to 95% were counted once. Clones ranked in the top ten supply about 3.9% of the sample.

Here is what the overall study found, with its caveats: The quantity of clinical and demographic metadata differed by source and by participant and was supplied without curation.

Recombination linked TRBV3-1 (or the pseudogene TRBV3-2) to TRBJ2-1, with 10 bases in between that match TRBD1. Sample: peripheral blood. This clonotype was obtained from a woman aged 45-65 years in a cohort sampled during active COVID-19. The CDR3 region reads CASSHPGQGLNEQFF. The nucleotide sequence is given as TGTGCCAGCAGCCACCCGGGACAGGGGCTCAATGAGCAGTTCTTC.